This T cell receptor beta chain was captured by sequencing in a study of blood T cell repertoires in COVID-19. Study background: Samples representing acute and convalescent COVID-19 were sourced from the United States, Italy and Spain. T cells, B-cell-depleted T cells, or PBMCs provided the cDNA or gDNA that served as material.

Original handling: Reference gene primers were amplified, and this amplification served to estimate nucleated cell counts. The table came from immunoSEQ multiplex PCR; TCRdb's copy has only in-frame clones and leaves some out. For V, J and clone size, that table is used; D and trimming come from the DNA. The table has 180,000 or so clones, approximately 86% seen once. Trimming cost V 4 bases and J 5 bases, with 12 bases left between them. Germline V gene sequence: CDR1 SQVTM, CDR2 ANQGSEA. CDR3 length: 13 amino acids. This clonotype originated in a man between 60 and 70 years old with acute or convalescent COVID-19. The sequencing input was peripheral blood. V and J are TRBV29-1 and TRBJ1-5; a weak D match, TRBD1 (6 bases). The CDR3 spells CSVVTDSYQPQHF. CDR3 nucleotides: TGCAGCGTTGTCACGGACAGCTATCAGCCCCAGCATTTT. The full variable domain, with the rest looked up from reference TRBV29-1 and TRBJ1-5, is SAVISQKPSRDICQRGTSLTIQCQVDSQVTMMFWYRQQPGQSLTLIATANQGSEATYESGFVIDKFPISRPNLTFSTLTVSNMSPEDSSIYLCSVVTDSYQPQHFGDGTRLSIL.